This T cell receptor beta chain was observed in a study of CD8+ T cells in alopecia areata. Overall study: Treated patients were given 5 to 10 mg oral tofacitinib twice daily.

Extracted RNA was reverse transcribed into cDNA, the sequencing template. The protocol was immunoSEQ multiplex PCR, while the TCRdb copy is restricted to in-frame clones and leaves out a portion. This sample has more than 150,000 clones; 60% occur once, and the top ten carry around 3.2%. Trimming took off 3 bases at V and 4 bases at J, with 15 bases between the two ends. Germline loops: CDR1 GTSNPN, CDR2 SVGIG (reference sequence). The CDR3 runs 14 residues. As for treatment: oral pan-JAK inhibitor, 5-10 mg twice daily. PBMCs, the starting material, were the source of sorted CD4+ and CD8+ T cells. As for this clone: No antigen is known for it.

Findings and limits, study-wide: Mouse data revealed clearer TCR sharing than patient data did, a gap possibly tied to HLA.

V and J are TRBV30 and TRBJ2-5; possible D gene TRBD1, 5 bases. Sequenced here: CD4+ T cells sorted from blood, sampled at week 4, from a patient treated with tofacitinib. This sequence originates from a human donor with alopecia areata. DNA of the CDR3: TGTGCCTGGAGAGCTGGACAAGGGATAGAGACCCAGTACTTC. Residues: CAWRAGQGIETQYF.